This is a list of T cell receptor beta chains from one sample in a study of blood T cell repertoires in COVID-19. Sequencing was performed with immunoSEQ multiplex PCR; in TCRdb, only in-frame clones are kept and a portion is missing. The sample carries 160,000 or so clones, approximately 88% recorded once. The source material was PBMCs or T cells enriched from blood (not recorded which). Source of these receptors: a woman between 50 and 59 years old who had recovered from COVID-19. Each CDR3 is given with its conserved first and last residue. D genes are given only for firm matches. Size is omitted from some rows. Given values are once, few, many or a class for expanded clones.

>TRBJ2-5|TRBV7-3|TRBD1|-
TGTGCCAGCAGCGGGGGGACAGGGGTCCGGGAGACCCAGTACTTC
CASSGGTGVRETQYF
>TRBJ2-7|TRBV12-5|TRBD2|few
TGTGCTAGTGGTCGGACTAGCGGGGAGTACGAGCAGTACTTC
CASGRTSGEYEQYF
>TRBJ2-6|TRBV19|TRBD1|-
TGTGCCAGTAGTATAATTCGGGACAGGGGGCCCTCTGGGGCCAACGTCCTGACTTTC
CASSIIRDRGPSGANVLTF
>TRBJ2-4|TRBV12-3/TRBV12-4|-|-
TGTGCCAGCAGTGTTATAGCCAAAAACATTCAGTACTTC
CASSVIAKNIQYF
>TRBJ1-2|TRBV30|-|-
TGTGCCTGGAGTCATTTGACAGGTGGGAACTATGGCTACACCTTC
CAWSHLTGGNYGYTF
>TRBJ1-1|TRBV7-2|TRBD1|-
TGTGCATCCCCCCAACCGGACAGGGAGGCGGTTTTTTGGTTT
CASPQPDREAVFWF
>TRBJ1-1|TRBV5-6|-|-
TGTGCCAGCAGCAGGGGAAGGGTGAACACTGAAGCTTTCTTT
CASSRGRVNTEAFF
>TRBJ2-3|TRBV7-2|-|-
TGTGCCAGCAGCTTAAGGGTCCCGGGATTCAGCACAGATACGCAGTATTTT
CASSLRVPGFSTDTQYF
>TRBJ1-2|TRBV6-2/TRBV6-3|-|many
TGTGCCAGCAGTTACTCCGCAGGGACACACGACTATGGCTACACCTTC
CASSYSAGTHDYGYTF
>TRBJ2-7|TRBV30|-|-
TGTGCCTGGAGTCAGACGGCGGGACGCTACGAGCAGTACTTC
CAWSQTAGRYEQYF
>TRBJ2-1|TRBV5-1|-|-
TGCGCCAGCAGCTTGCCGGGGAGTTCCTACAATGAGCAGTTCTTC
CASSLPGSSYNEQFF
>TRBJ1-1|TRBV27|TRBD1|-
TGTGCCAGCAGTAGCGTGACAGGGGGCCGGAAAGCTTTCTTT
CASSSVTGGRKAFF
>TRBJ1-1|TRBV25-1|TRBD1|-
TGTGCCAGCGGGGGACAGGCTAAGGGGACTGAAGCTTTCTTT
CASGGQAKGTEAFF
>TRBJ1-2|TRBV24-1|-|-
TGTGCCACCAGTGGAGAGGGTCGGAGGAATGGCTACACCTTC
CATSGEGRRNGYTF